This TCR beta chain is from a study of blood T cell repertoires in COVID-19. Study information: There were acute and convalescent COVID-19 samples, and they came from the United States, Italy and Spain. From T cells, B-cell-depleted T cells, or PBMCs came the material, which was cDNA or gDNA.

This clone showed up just once. The germline gives CDR1 GTSNPN, CDR2 SVGIG (reference sequence). This CDR3 region has 13 residues. Losses at the gene ends were 4 bases for V and 2 bases for J; bases not matched to a gene: 5. Authors' data handling: Reference gene primer amplification gave nucleated cell count estimates. Here immunoSEQ multiplex PCR was the method, and the copy in TCRdb shows in-frame clones only, minus some. From that table come the V and J calls and clone size; the DNA was used to work out D and trimming. The table has about 46,000 clones, more than 75% seen once. This receptor was taken from a man aged 70-80 years with active COVID-19. The rearrangement uses TRBV30 and TRBJ2-7, with 7 nucleotides matching TRBD1. Sequencing was done on a sample of peripheral blood. The CDR3 DNA sequence: TGTGCCTGGAATCGACAGGGTCCCTACGAGCAGTACTTC. Protein product: CAWNRQGPYEQYF.